Only a few counts were recorded for the clone carrying this TCR beta chain. Its specificity is unknown. Preparing the TCRbeta library involved the use of unique molecular identifiers. TCRdb re-called the PCR reads through MiXCR, storing one row per CDR3 protein. This table holds 500,000 to 750,000 distinct CDR3 sequences, 10% to 15% found once. This sample was included in a study of T-cell reconstitution after alpha-beta-depleted transplantation in children. Whole-study findings and limits: After transplant, at about two months, alpha-beta T cells were reportedly derived from several hundred expanded graft clones.

V gave up 3 bases and J gave up 2 bases; unmatched junction bases: 7. The CDR3 runs 14 residues. Germline assignment: CDR1 DFQATT and CDR2 SNEGSKA (reference sequence). The sequence was collected from a male patient aged 5 to 17 who had a stem cell transplant for acute myeloid leukemia, so the T cells may come from the graft donor. The sample consisted of PBMCs, mostly from graft donor cells, taken 360 days after TCRalphabeta/CD19-depleted stem cell transplant. V usage is TRBV20-1 and J usage is TRBJ2-7, with 7 bases matching TRBD2. DNA of the CDR3: TGCAGTGCTAGTCTTAGCGGGCCCCCCTACGAGCAGTACTTC. Translating gives CSASLSGPPYEQYF.